The rows below give T cell receptor beta chains drawn from one sample of a study of blood T cell dynamics during melanoma immunotherapy. This table comes from immunoSEQ multiplex PCR, and its TCRdb copy is limited to in-frame clones, with some not included. This table has more than 8,500 clones, roughly 85% appearing once. The source material was blood, sampled from a patient treated with checkpoint blockade. These receptor sequences come from a human donor with melanoma. CDR3s include the opening cysteine and the closing phenylalanine or tryptophan. A D gene is named only where the DNA matches it firmly. Clone size is stated in some rows and not others, as once, few, many or a class when expanded.

d_call,j_call,v_call,clone_size,cdr3_aa,cdr3_nt
TRBD2,TRBJ2-5,TRBV19,NA,CASSSTSVETQYF,TGTGCCAGTAGTTCGACTAGCGTTGAGACCCAGTACTTC
TRBD1,TRBJ2-7,TRBV18,few,CASSSTTGETSYEQYF,TGTGCCAGCTCATCTACTACAGGGGAGACATCCTACGAGCAGTACTTC
TRBD1,TRBJ1-1,TRBV25-1,NA,CASSEFFGTGVSNTEAFF,TGTGCCAGCAGTGAATTTTTCGGGACAGGGGTATCGAACACTGAAGCTTTCTTT
NA,TRBJ2-7,TRBV27,few,CASSSRDGYEQYF,TGTGCCAGCAGTTCCCGGGACGGCTACGAGCAGTACTTC
NA,TRBJ2-3,TRBV7-8,few,CASSLLGATDTQYF,TGTGCCAGCAGCTTATTGGGAGCCACAGATACGCAGTATTTT
TRBD1,TRBJ1-2,TRBV6-1,few,CATGQVTLGGYTF,TGTGCCACCGGACAGGTGACCCTTGGAGGCTACACCTTC
NA,TRBJ1-1,TRBV6-6,NA,CASSYSMVRPEAFF,TGTGCCAGCAGTTACTCGATGGTCCGGCCTGAAGCTTTCTTT
NA,TRBJ1-4,TRBV28,NA,CASSPAREGEKLFF,TGTGCCAGCAGTCCCGCCCGGGAGGGGGAAAAACTGTTTTTT
NA,TRBJ1-5,TRBV6-1,NA,CASSEREENQPQHF,TGTGCCAGCAGTGAACGGGAGGAAAATCAGCCCCAGCATTTT
TRBD2,TRBJ2-1,TRBV6-6,NA,CASSSNFLRERDEQFF,TGTGCCAGCAGCAGCAACTTTCTGCGGGAGAGGGATGAGCAGTTCTTC
TRBD1,TRBJ1-6,TRBV18,NA,CASSPPGQTNSPLHF,TGTGCCAGCTCACCTCCGGGACAGACTAATTCACCCCTCCACTTT
NA,TRBJ1-4,TRBV19,NA,CASSISPDPNEKLFF,TGTGCCAGTAGTATATCCCCCGACCCTAATGAAAAACTGTTTTTT
TRBD1,TRBJ2-3,TRBV27,NA,CASSLLRTGGGTDTQYF,TGTGCCAGCAGTTTACTACGGACAGGGGGAGGCACAGATACGCAGTATTTT
NA,TRBJ2-4,TRBV4-1,NA,CASSQKNIQYF,TGCGCCAGCAGCCAGAAAAACATTCAGTACTTC
TRBD2,TRBJ2-3,TRBV9,once,CASSVDGTSGSNTQYF,TGTGCCAGCAGCGTAGATGGGACTAGCGGGAGCAATACGCAGTATTTT
TRBD1,TRBJ1-2,TRBV6-5,NA,CASSYSEGADGYTF,TGTGCCAGCAGTTACTCGGAGGGGGCGGATGGCTACACCTTC
NA,TRBJ2-7,TRBV29-1,NA,CSVAEVYEQYF,TGCAGCGTGGCGGAAGTCTACGAGCAGTACTTC
TRBD2,TRBJ2-3,TRBV5-1,NA,CASSPGGSGGAWDTQYF,TGCGCCAGCAGCCCCGGTGGTAGCGGGGGGGCGTGGGATACGCAGTATTTT
NA,TRBJ1-5,TRBV5-1,few,CASSLGERGPQHF,TGCGCCAGCAGCTTAGGGGAGAGAGGACCCCAGCATTTT
NA,TRBJ2-7,TRBV27,NA,CASSPRDILTSYEQYF,TGTGCCAGCAGTCCCAGGGACATCCTCACCTCCTACGAGCAGTACTTC
NA,TRBJ1-1,TRBV28,NA,CASRPGLRAEAFF,TGTGCCAGCAGGCCAGGGCTAAGAGCTGAAGCTTTCTTT
TRBD2,TRBJ2-4,TRBV7-2,NA,CASSPRGLAGGPRF,TGTGCCAGCAGCCCTCGCGGCCTAGCGGGGGGGCCGCGGTTC
TRBD2,TRBJ2-7,TRBV28,NA,CASKSGGLYYEQYF,TGTGCCAGCAAGAGCGGGGGGCTTTATTACGAGCAGTACTTC
NA,TRBJ2-2,TRBV9,NA,CASSVGDSGGTGELFF,TGTGCCAGCAGCGTAGGGGACTCCGGGGGCACCGGGGAGCTGTTTTTT
NA,TRBJ1-6,TRBV7-2,NA,CASSLGGEGSPLHF,TGTGCCAGCAGCTTAGGGGGGGAAGGATCACCCCTCCACTTT
NA,TRBJ2-1,TRBV11-2,NA,CASSLIGGINEQFF,TGTGCCAGCAGCTTAATCGGAGGGATCAATGAGCAGTTCTTC
TRBD1,TRBJ1-2,TRBV29-1,NA,CSVETGLGYTF,TGCAGCGTTGAGACAGGGTTAGGATACACCTTC
NA,TRBJ2-7,TRBV19,NA,CASSIGDTFLSYEQYF,TGTGCCAGTAGTATAGGCGACACCTTCTTATCCTACGAGCAGTACTTC
TRBD2,TRBJ2-7,TRBV10-1,few,CASSESASGPYEQYF,TGCGCCAGCAGTGAGTCGGCTAGCGGGCCCTACGAGCAGTACTTC
TRBD1,TRBJ2-5,TRBV30,NA,CAWSGQAQGTQYF,TGTGCCTGGAGCGGACAGGCGCAAGGGACCCAGTACTTC
NA,TRBJ2-1,TRBV7-2,NA,CASSWRMNEQFF,TGTGCCAGCAGCTGGAGGATGAATGAGCAGTTCTTC
TRBD2,TRBJ2-5,TRBV4-2,NA,CASSPGLAGEETQYF,TGTGCCAGCAGCCCGGGACTAGCGGGGGAAGAGACCCAGTACTTC
NA,TRBJ2-7,TRBV25-1,NA,CASSELDSSYEQYF,TGTGCCAGCAGTGAACTCGACAGTTCCTACGAGCAGTACTTC